This TCR beta chain is from a study of blood T cell repertoires in COVID-19. Unmatched junction bases numbered 2, after V lost 3 bases and J lost 2 bases. Germline V gives CDR1 SGHAT, CDR2 FQNNGV. There are 15 residues in the CDR3. Sequencing was performed with immunoSEQ multiplex PCR; in TCRdb, only in-frame clones are kept and a portion is missing. Here the sample spans around 250,000 clones, approximately 90% being singletons. The TCR was taken from a man aged 35-49 years who had been exposed to COVID-19. The genes are TRBV11-2 and TRBJ1-3, with 9 bases identical to TRBD1. The sequencing input was PBMCs or T cells enriched from blood (not recorded which). The DNA of the CDR3 is TGTGCCAGCAGCTTGGGGACAGGGACTGGAAACACCATATATTTT. The encoded protein is CASSLGTGTGNTIYF.